The following is a T cell receptor (beta chain) sequence with its context. In the source study's methods: For nucleated cells, counts were estimated from reference gene primer amplification. Measured with immunoSEQ multiplex PCR; TCRdb has only the in-frame clones, and not every one. The DNA gave D and trimming, while V, J and clone size come from that table. The sample shows approximately 190,000 clones, 82% of them seen only once. The data belong to a study of blood T cell repertoires in COVID-19. On the study more broadly: COVID-19 samples, acute and convalescent, were from the United States, Italy and Spain.

The CDR3 runs to 13 residues. CDR1 and CDR2 from the germline V gene are MDHEN and SYDVKM. Trimming took 10 bases from V and 5 from J; bases not matched to a gene: 10. Seattle researchers signed up patients amid active infection and tracked them longitudinally. This chain uses TRBV28 with TRBJ1-2, with 7 nucleotides matching TRBD1. The sequenced sample consisted of peripheral blood. The TCR was taken from a woman aged 60-75 years with COVID-19, enrolled during active disease. The CDR3 DNA reads as TGTGCCATCCATTCAGGGGGGAGGTATGGCTACACCTTC. Translating gives CAIHSGGRYGYTF.